The 27 T cell receptor beta chains below were found in one sample sequenced in a study of control samples from healthy donors and cancer patients. Profiling relied on immunoSEQ multiplex PCR, and the TCRdb table lists in-frame clones only, not all of them. The sample consists of about 120,000 clones, 85% to 90% of them appearing once. The material sequenced was blood. The receptors shown here come from an older woman in good health.

This sequence joins TRBV6-4 and TRBJ1-5; possibly TRBD1 for D (5 bases). This CDR3 spans 13 amino acids. Germline-derived CDR1 and CDR2 are MRHNA and SNTAGT. Trimming shortened V by 6 bases and J by 5 bases, and 11 bases separated the two germline ends. The CDR3 DNA reads TGTGCCAGCAGCGCAGGGTGGGATCAGCCCCAGCATTTT. Translating it yields CASSAGWDQPQHF.

The chain combines TRBV5-8 with TRBJ2-7; tentatively, D is TRBD1 or TRBD2 (5 bases each). CDR1 SGHTS and CDR2 YDEGEE come from the germline V gene. Trimming stripped 6 bases from V and 3 bases from J, with 13 bases between. The CDR3 runs 13 residues. CDR3 sequence reads: CASTRGVSYEQYF. CDR3 in DNA: TGTGCCAGCACCCGAGGGGTAAGCTACGAGCAGTACTTC.

The V gene is TRBV4-1, the J gene TRBJ1-2; TRBD1 agrees at 8 bases. The CDR3 covers 17 residues. Germline V gives CDR1 MGHRA, CDR2 YSYEKL. V dropped 0 bases and J dropped 7; count of bases not matched to a gene: 13. The CDR3 sequence is CASSQDVQGALLSGYTF. The CDR3 DNA is TGCGCCAGCAGCCAAGATGTGCAGGGGGCGCTTCTCTCTGGCTACACCTTC.

The CDR3 loop is CASSGGTSVYNEQFF. The CDR3 DNA follows: TGCGCCAGCAGCGGGGGGACTAGCGTTTACAATGAGCAGTTCTTC. The chain uses TRBV5-1 and TRBJ2-1, with 10 bases fitting TRBD2. CDR1 is SGHRS, CDR2 YFSETQ, per germline. The length of the CDR3 is 15 residues. The V and J ends lost 4 bases and 4 bases, in that order; junction bases with no gene match: 5.

This clone appeared a few times. The V and J genes are TRBV5-1 and TRBJ1-6; 10 bases agree with TRBD1. Trimming cost V 3 bases and J 4 bases; bases outside gene matches: 1. CDR3 length: 15 amino acids. CDR1 is SGHRS and CDR2 is YFSETQ in the germline V gene. CDR3 region: CASSWGQGYNSPLHF. Here the CDR3 DNA reads TGCGCCAGCAGCTGGGGACAGGGGTATAATTCACCCCTCCACTTT.

This clone turned up a few times. The CDR3 reads CASSLKSTGYEQYF. The CDR3 nucleotides are TGTGCCAGCAGCTTGAAAAGTACAGGGTACGAGCAGTACTTC. The rearrangement links TRBV5-8 to TRBJ2-7, with a weak D call TRBD1 (6 bases). The CDR3 totals 14 residues. CDR1 is SGHTS and CDR2 is YDEGEE in the germline V gene. Trimming pared 1 base from V and 4 bases from J, leaving 12 bases between.

The rearrangement uses TRBV7-2 and TRBJ2-1; possible D gene TRBD1, 6 bases. The CDR3 is made up of 15 amino acids. Per the germline V gene, CDR1 is SGHTA and CDR2 is FQGNSA. Trimming pared 3 bases from V and 0 bases from J, leaving 9 bases between. The CDR3 DNA follows: TGTGCCAGCAGCTTTGGCAGGGGCTCCTACAATGAGCAGTTCTTC. The encoded protein is CASSFGRGSYNEQFF.

This clone was seen only a few times. This chain joins TRBV20-1 and TRBJ1-2; D is perhaps TRBD1 (5 bases). The length of the CDR3 is 11 residues. The germline V gene encodes CDR1 DFQATT and CDR2 SNEGSKA (reference sequence). The V gene lost 3 bases and the J gene lost 7 bases, with 9 bases spanning the gap. The chain's CDR3 is CSASGAGGYTF. The CDR3, as DNA: TGCAGTGCTAGTGGGGCTGGTGGCTACACCTTC.

This rearrangement joins TRBV2 to TRBJ2-2; D gene uncertain. Per germline, CDR1 SNHLY and CDR2 FYNNEI. Trimming cost V 0 bases and J 8 bases, with 13 bases left between them. The CDR3 sequence is 15 residues long. CDR3 region: CASSEAGRKNGELFF. CDR3 bases: TGTGCCAGCAGTGAAGCCGGTCGCAAGAATGGGGAGCTGTTTTTT.

This clone was counted between two and nine times. The chain links TRBV10-3 to TRBJ2-7; D is unclear. This CDR3 spans 11 amino acids. Germline V CDR1 and CDR2: ENHRY, SYGVKD. V was cut by 4 bases and J by 7 bases, with 8 bases left in between. The CDR3, as DNA: TGTGCCATCAGTGGACATGGAGAGCAGTACTTC. As protein: CAISGHGEQYF.

The chain combines TRBV15 with TRBJ2-7; no definite D call. The CDR3 spans 12 residues. V shed 2 bases and J shed 3 bases, with 5 bases lying between them. Germline lookup yields CDR1 LNHNV and CDR2 YYDKDF (reference sequence). CDR3 nucleotides: TGTGCCACCAGCAGACCGGGCTACGAGCAGTACTTC. It encodes CATSRPGYEQYF.

This chain uses TRBV5-1 with TRBJ2-5, with 11 bases lining up with TRBD2. Germline values: CDR1 SGHRS, CDR2 YFSETQ. The CDR3 consists of 17 residues. With 0 bases clipped from V and 1 base from J, the junction kept 5 bases outside the gene matches. The CDR3 coding sequence is TGCGCCAGCAGCTTGGCTGCTAGCGGGGGGCTCCAAGAGACCCAGTACTTC. This gives the protein CASSLAASGGLQETQYF.

J is TRBJ1-2 and V is TRBV5-3; D perhaps matches TRBD1 (6 bases). TRBV5-3 is assigned to the ORF class and has an uncertain function. The ends were cut back, 4 bases at V and 4 bases at J, with 11 bases in the middle. CDR3 size: 13 residues. Here the CDR3 reads CARSLGALYGYTF. CDR3 DNA: TGTGCCAGAAGCCTGGGGGCTCTCTATGGCTACACCTTC.

This rearrangement joins TRBV3-1 (or the pseudogene TRBV3-2) to TRBJ2-2, with a possible D match to TRBD1 (6 bases). This CDR3 region has 15 residues. Germline lookup yields CDR1 LGHDT and CDR2 YNNKEL (reference sequence). V lost 4 bases to trimming and J lost 4 bases, with 13 bases between them. The CDR3 here is CASSLGGGGTGELFF. For the CDR3, the DNA is TGTGCCAGCAGCCTTGGGGGCGGTGGCACCGGGGAGCTGTTTTTT.

This clone has only one observation. The chain links TRBV13 to TRBJ2-5; TRBD1 aligns across 9 bases. With 3 bases clipped from V and 5 bases from J, the junction kept 4 bases outside the gene matches. Looked up from germline, CDR1 is PRHDT and CDR2 is FYEKMQ (reference sequence). This CDR3 is built from 14 residues. CDR3 amino acids: CASSFRDRAETQYF. CDR3 nucleotides: TGTGCCAGCAGCTTCCGGGACAGGGCTGAGACCCAGTACTTC.

J is TRBJ1-2 and V is TRBV4-1; 8 nucleotides align to TRBD1. The CDR3 runs to 16 residues. Trimming at V came to 0 bases and at J to 4 bases, leaving 7 bases not matched to a gene. Germline V gene lookup returns CDR1 MGHRA and CDR2 YSYEKL. This CDR3 reads CASSQERHRGIYGYTF. The CDR3, as DNA: TGCGCCAGCAGCCAAGAAAGGCACAGGGGGATCTATGGCTACACCTTC.

This sequence joins TRBV7-3 and TRBJ2-7; maybe TRBD1 (6 bases). Germline V gene lookup returns CDR1 SGHTA and CDR2 FQGTGA. Trimming stripped 5 bases from V and 5 bases from J, with 16 bases between. The CDR3 length is 14 residues. The DNA for the CDR3 is TGTGCCAGCAGCCAGAGTCCAGGGGCGGACGAGCAGTACTTC. Translated: CASSQSPGADEQYF.

Of note for this clone: Distinct nucleotide sequences in the sample also encode this CDR3. CDR3 coding DNA: TGTGCCAGCAGCTTGGTTGGGACGGACTATGGCTACACCTTC. Amino acid sequence: CASSLVGTDYGYTF. This chain connects TRBV5-8 to TRBJ1-2, with a tentative D call TRBD1 (5 bases). Trimming took 0 bases from V and 3 from J, leaving 9 bases between them. CDR1 and CDR2 from the germline V gene are SGHTS and YDEGEE. This CDR3 region has 14 residues.

The rearrangement joins TRBV10-3 to TRBJ1-2; TRBD1 is a possible D gene (5 bases). CDR1 is ENHRY, CDR2 SYGVKD, per germline. V was pared by 6 bases and J by 5 bases, with 22 bases between. The CDR3 is 16 residues long. Here the CDR3 reads CAIRDSGGRDHYGYTF. Written as DNA, the CDR3 is TGTGCCATCAGGGACTCCGGGGGACGGGACCATTATGGCTACACCTTC.

The chain uses TRBV2 and TRBJ1-4; 11 nucleotides line up with TRBD1. The V and J ends lost 7 bases and 7 bases, in that order; junction bases with no gene match: 5. This CDR3 is 14 amino acids long. CDR1 is SNHLY, CDR2 FYNNEI, per germline. The CDR3 loop is CASKRTGGVEKLFF. In nucleotides, the CDR3 is TGTGCCAGCAAGCGGACAGGGGGCGTTGAAAAACTGTTTTTT.

The rearrangement links TRBV5-6 to TRBJ1-3; D uncertain. The germline V gene has CDR1 SGHDT and CDR2 YYEEEE. This CDR3 comprises 14 residues. The V end lost 6 bases, the J end lost 9 bases, and 19 bases lay between the germline ends. This chain's CDR3 is CASKLGVSGGTIYF. The DNA for the CDR3 is TGTGCCAGCAAGCTTGGGGTATCAGGCGGCACCATATATTTT. Complete variable domain (other parts from reference TRBV5-6 and TRBJ1-3): DAGVTQSPTHLIKTRGQQVTLRCSPKSGHDTVSWYQQALGQGPQFIFQYYEEEERQRGNFPDRFSGHQFPNYSSELNVNALLLGDSALYLCASKLGVSGGTIYFGEGSWLTVV.

The chain employs TRBV7-3 and TRBJ2-3; TRBD2 matches 7 bases. V lost 4 bases to trimming and J lost 1 base; unmatched junction nucleotides: 5. Germline V lookup: CDR1 SGHTA, CDR2 FQGTGA. This CDR3 spans 15 amino acids. CDR3 in DNA: TGTGCCAGCAGCTCCCGGAGCGGGGGCACAGATACGCAGTATTTT. This translates into CASSSRSGGTDTQYF.

The CDR3 DNA reads as TGTGCCAGCAGCAGAACAGGGGGCGCTTACTACGAGCAGTACTTC. This codes for CASSRTGGAYYEQYF. This rearrangement joins TRBV6-2 or TRBV6-3 to TRBJ2-7; 9 nucleotides agree with TRBD1. V trimming: 6 bases; J trimming: 3 bases; junction bases outside the gene matches: 9. CDR1 and CDR2 (germline): MNHEY, SVGEGT. The CDR3 has 15 amino acids.

The chain employs TRBV19 and TRBJ1-6; 7 bases match TRBD1. The trim removed 3 bases at V and 10 bases at J, leaving 12 bases unmatched. The CDR3 contains 16 residues. The germline CDR1 and CDR2 sequences are LNHDA and SQIVND (reference sequence). The CDR3 coding sequence is TGTGCCAGTAGTATTGGGGACAGAGCTCTGGGGTCACCCCTCCACTTT. Translation gives CASSIGDRALGSPLHF.

This clone came up once. The chain links TRBV14 to TRBJ1-2; 7 bases align to TRBD1. The CDR3 runs to 15 residues. Germline trimming cut 2 bases from V and 1 base from J; bases unmatched to any gene: 4. Germline-derived CDR1 and CDR2 are SGHDN and FVKESK. Written as DNA, the CDR3 is TGTGCCAGCAGCCAATACCGACAGGGTAACTATGGCTACACCTTC. Amino acid sequence: CASSQYRQGNYGYTF.

Details on this clone: The sample carries other DNA sequences with the same CDR3. The rearrangement links TRBV6-5 to TRBJ1-1, with 8 bases lining up with TRBD1. V trimming: 5 bases; J trimming: 4 bases; junction bases outside the gene matches: 3. The CDR3 has 13 residues. Germline assignment: CDR1 MNHEY and CDR2 SVGAGI. DNA of the CDR3: TGTGCCAGCAGTCCGACAGGGGTCACTGAAGCTTTCTTT. Translating it yields CASSPTGVTEAFF.

The chain recombines TRBV11-2 with TRBJ1-2; no firm D call. This CDR3 is built from 14 residues. Germline assignment: CDR1 SGHAT and CDR2 FQNNGV. Trimming shortened V by 5 bases and J by 5 bases, and 15 bases separated the two germline ends. The CDR3 loop is CASSLSPGWYGYTF. The CDR3 DNA reads as TGTGCCAGCAGCCTATCTCCGGGGTGGTATGGCTACACCTTC.